Here is one T cell receptor beta chain with its context. Antigen unknown. This entry is derived from a study of cytomegalovirus exposure and HLA in healthy donors. Study conclusions and caveats: Later genetic work tied a missense DCLRE1C variant to beta-chain V and J trimming.

The PCR made use of 60 Vbeta and 13 Jbeta primers. This table comes from immunoSEQ multiplex PCR, and its TCRdb copy is limited to in-frame clones, with some not included. The profile shows 150,000 to 200,000 clones, 70% of them singletons. The source of this sequence is a man between 18 and 35 years old in good health and CMV-seropositive. Sequences were obtained from PBMCs.

The CDR3 sequence is CASSLDRGHRETQYF. In DNA form, the CDR3 reads TGTGCCAGCAGTTTGGACAGGGGGCATCGAGAGACCCAGTACTTC. V usage is TRBV28 and J usage is TRBJ2-5, with 11 bases that match TRBD1. Germline V lookup: CDR1 MDHEN, CDR2 SYDVKM. Trimming cost V 3 bases and J 4 bases; bases outside gene matches: 4. This CDR3 region has 15 residues.